This TCR beta chain was sequenced for a study of control samples from healthy donors and cancer patients. Sequencing was performed with immunoSEQ multiplex PCR; in TCRdb, only in-frame clones are kept and a portion is missing. Of 80,000 or so clones in the sample, about nine tenths are singletons; the top ten hold 17%. This CDR3 region has 16 residues. Germline-derived CDR1 and CDR2 are LNHDA and SQIVND (reference sequence). The V and J ends lost 2 bases and 0 bases respectively, with 11 bases between them. The sample comprised blood. This rearrangement joins TRBV19 to TRBJ1-5, with a weak D call TRBD1 (5 bases). The TCR originated in a man in his forties or fifties in good health. The CDR3 protein is CASSIRTPYSNQPQHF. In nucleotides, the CDR3 is TGTGCCAGTAGTATAAGGACACCCTATAGCAATCAGCCCCAGCATTTT.